Presented here are 12 T cell receptor beta chains from one specimen sequenced in a study of T cell responses to AZD1222 COVID-19 vaccine. Libraries were prepared by immunoSEQ multiplex PCR; TCRdb keeps only in-frame clonotypes and omits some of them. The data show 200,000 to 250,000 clones, 90% to 95% seen once. Sequencing used peripheral blood, obtained on day 0 of MenACWY control vaccination. These receptors came from an adult in good health.

The CDR3 DNA is TGTGCCAGCAGCCAAGTAGGAAGTACCAGCCAAGAGACCCAGTACTTC. Translating it yields CASSQVGSTSQETQYF. The rearrangement links TRBV14 to TRBJ2-5; D unclear. Germline V CDR1 and CDR2: SGHDN, FVKESK. The CDR3 spans 16 residues. V gave up 1 base and J gave up 1 base, with 13 bases separating them.

CDR3 nucleotides: TGTGCCAGCAGTTCGGGACAGTCCTATGGCTACACCTTC. Residues: CASSSGQSYGYTF. The rearrangement uses TRBV28 and TRBJ1-2, with 7 bases aligning to TRBD1. CDR1 and CDR2 from the germline V gene are MDHEN and SYDVKM. The length of the CDR3 is 13 residues. V shed 4 bases, J shed 4 bases, and the junction held 3 bases outside the gene matches.

V gene TRBV7-8 combines with J gene TRBJ1-2; D not resolved. Germline lookup yields CDR1 SGHVS and CDR2 FQNEAQ. V lost 6 bases and J lost 2, with 19 bases in between. This CDR3 comprises 16 residues. The CDR3 DNA sequence: TGTGCCAGCAGTCCTATGGATGGTCCCGCGAACTATGGCTACACCTTC. Its translation: CASSPMDGPANYGYTF. The variable domain in full, completed from reference TRBV7-8 and TRBJ1-2, reads GAGVSQSPRYKVAKRGQDVALRCDPISGHVSLFWYQQALGQGPEFLTYFQNEAQLDKSGLPSDRFFAERPEGSVSTLKIQRTQQEDSAVYLCASSPMDGPANYGYTFGSGTRLTVV.

This chain uses TRBV28 with TRBJ2-7; TRBD1 is a possible D gene (5 bases). V shed 6 bases and J shed 0 bases, with 18 bases lying between them. Germline CDR1 is MDHEN and CDR2 is SYDVKM. CDR3 size: 16 residues. CDR3 loop: CASRTTGWTSSYEQYF. The CDR3 coding sequence is TGTGCCAGCAGGACCACTGGCTGGACAAGCTCCTACGAGCAGTACTTC.

The chain has TRBV7-9 and TRBJ1-2; no firm D call. V was trimmed by 0 bases and J by 2 bases, leaving 4 bases between them. This CDR3 comprises 13 residues. Germline CDR1 SEHNR, CDR2 FQNEAQ (reference sequence). The CDR3 DNA reads as TGTGCCAGCAGCTTAGCAGTAAACTATGGCTACACCTTC. It encodes CASSLAVNYGYTF.

J is TRBJ1-2 and V is TRBV3-1 (or the pseudogene TRBV3-2); D is perhaps TRBD1 (5 bases). The CDR3 covers 14 residues. Trimming cost V 3 bases and J 2 bases, with 10 bases left between them. CDR1 and CDR2 from the germline V gene are LGHDT and YNNKEL (reference sequence). The CDR3 region has the DNA TGTGCCAGCAGCCACACTCGACAGAACTATGGCTACACCTTC. This gives the protein CASSHTRQNYGYTF.

The V gene is TRBV5-6, the J gene TRBJ2-1, with 12 bases that match TRBD2. Germline loops: CDR1 SGHDT, CDR2 YYEEEE. J gave up 8 bases and V 0 bases, and 9 bases lay outside the gene matches. The CDR3 contains 17 residues. CDR3 sequence (DNA): TGTGCCAGCAGCTTGGTAGTCCTAGCGGGGGGGCTTGATGAGCAGTTCTTC. This gives the protein CASSLVVLAGGLDEQFF.

DNA of the CDR3: TGTGCCAGCACCCTAAGAAAGTTCGGCTACACCTTC. Its protein product is CASTLRKFGYTF. The rearrangement links TRBV6-6 to TRBJ1-2, with D unresolved. This CDR3 spans 12 amino acids. CDR1 and CDR2 (germline): MNHNY, SVGAGI (reference sequence). V lost 7 bases, J lost 8 bases, and 14 bases lay in between.

The chain links TRBV3-1 (or the pseudogene TRBV3-2) to TRBJ1-1; D is unresolved. The V gene's germline CDR1 is LGHDT and CDR2 YNNKEL (reference sequence). The CDR3 covers 11 residues. V lost 1 base and J 5 bases, leaving 2 bases between the germline ends. In DNA form, the CDR3 reads TGTGCCAGCAGCCAAGCTACTGAAGCTTTCTTT. It specifies CASSQATEAFF.

V usage is TRBV6-5 and J usage is TRBJ1-6, with a tentative D call TRBD1 (5 bases). Germline V gene sequence: CDR1 MNHEY, CDR2 SVGAGI. V lost 0 bases, J lost 6 bases, and 9 bases lay in between. This CDR3 is 15 amino acids long. CDR3 DNA: TGTGCCAGCAGTTACTCGAGGCAGGGTAATTCACCCCTCCACTTT. This codes for CASSYSRQGNSPLHF.

This rearrangement joins TRBV7-9 to TRBJ2-3; 8 bases are a match to TRBD1. The CDR3 runs to 16 residues. Germline V gives CDR1 SEHNR, CDR2 FQNEAQ (reference sequence). V was pared by 2 bases and J by 4 bases, with 8 bases of the junction left unmatched. CDR3 sequence reads: CASSLSGRGLADTQYF. The CDR3, as DNA: TGTGCCAGCAGCTTATCGGGCAGGGGGCTGGCAGATACGCAGTATTTT.

V is TRBV19 and J is TRBJ2-7, with 9 bases identical to TRBD2. Germline V lookup: CDR1 LNHDA, CDR2 SQIVND (reference sequence). V was pared by 9 bases and J by 1 base, with 7 bases of the junction left unmatched. CDR3 length: 14 amino acids. The CDR3 reads CASRAGGHSYEQYF. The CDR3 region has the DNA TGTGCCAGCAGAGCGGGGGGACATTCCTACGAGCAGTACTTC.